This TCR beta chain was recovered during a study of cytomegalovirus exposure and HLA in healthy donors. The study ran its PCR with 60 Vbeta and 13 Jbeta primers. This table comes from immunoSEQ multiplex PCR, and its TCRdb copy is limited to in-frame clones, with some not included. The profile shows some 170,000 clones, around 80% of them singletons. Germline loops: CDR1 LGHNA, CDR2 YSLEER. CDR3 size: 14 residues. The V segment lost 0 bases and the J segment 11 bases; nucleotides outside the gene matches: 7. This chain connects TRBV4-3 to TRBJ2-1; 7 bases are shared with TRBD2. This clonotype was sampled from a woman aged 55-75 years in good health and CMV-seropositive. Sequenced input: PBMCs. This CDR3 is CASSQDRGVGKQFF. For the CDR3, the DNA is TGCGCCAGCAGCCAAGATCGGGGGGTCGGTAAGCAGTTCTTC.